The present TCR beta chain was sequenced within a study of regulatory T cells in long-lasting Graves disease. Overall study findings and caveats: Thyroid tissue went unexamined; only peripheral blood was analyzed.

This clonotype was counted only a few times. Antigen specificity is unknown. Arm-PCR with iRepertoire HTBI primers amplified the CDR3 regions for these TCR beta libraries. TCRdb redid the calling of the multiplex PCR reads with MiXCR, one entry per CDR3 protein. The sample has about 560,000 distinct CDR3 sequences; roughly 15% are singletons. Indicated time point: newly diagnosed GD, antithyroid drugs for less than 3 months. Isolated PBMC RNA provided the starting material for the TCR library. CDR3 length: 13 amino acids. The ends were cut back, 4 bases at V and 4 bases at J, with 8 bases in the middle. Germline values: CDR1 MNHNS, CDR2 SASEGT. The same data also went into a second study, on T cells in Graves' hyperthyroidism and ophthalmopathy. That work adds: Using the HTBI primer set, a first-round RT-PCR was run on the TCR CDR3.

The chain has TRBV6-1 and TRBJ1-5; D gene unclear. This clonotype was obtained from a man between 18 and 35 years old with Graves disease. Sample: peripheral blood mononuclear cells (PBMCs), taken at new diagnosis, from a patient treated with antithyroid drugs. CDR3 region: CASSVAENQPQHF. The CDR3 DNA sequence: TGTGCCAGCAGTGTGGCGGAAAATCAGCCCCAGCATTTT.